This is a list of T cell receptor beta chains from one sample in a study of blood T cell repertoires in COVID-19. Sequencing used immunoSEQ multiplex PCR; TCRdb keeps in-frame clones, though not all of them. The sample lists about 120,000 clones, roughly 80% seen once, with roughly 2.6% in the top ten. Input material: peripheral blood. The receptors stem from a man aged 45 to 65 with acute or convalescent COVID-19. CDR3s include the opening cysteine and the closing phenylalanine or tryptophan. D genes are given only for firm matches. Part of the rows lack a size; the others show once, few, many or a class for expanded clones.

DNA,CDR3,J,V,D,size
TGTGCCAGCAGCCCTTTCCCTAGCGGGGCGGTCCAAGGGGAGCTGTTTTTT,CASSPFPSGAVQGELFF,TRBJ2-2,TRBV7-6,TRBD2,NA
TGTGCCAGCGCCGACAGGGGAGCTTTCTTT,CASADRGAFF,TRBJ1-1,TRBV28,TRBD1,NA
TGTGCCAGCAGCGTACCGGGACAGGCTAACTATGGCTACACCTTC,CASSVPGQANYGYTF,TRBJ1-2,TRBV9,TRBD1,NA
TGTGCCAGTAGTGGGACTAGCGGGGGTCGAGAGCAGTTCTTC,CASSGTSGGREQFF,TRBJ2-1,TRBV19,TRBD2,NA
TGTGCCAGCAGAAGACAGGCCGGTGGCTACACCTTC,CASRRQAGGYTF,TRBJ1-2,TRBV6-5,NA,once
TGTGCCAGCAGCCCGACTGTCGGCTACACCTTC,CASSPTVGYTF,TRBJ1-2,TRBV2,NA,NA
TGTGCCAGCTCTAGGACAGGAGCAAGTCTCGAGCAGTACTTC,CASSRTGASLEQYF,TRBJ2-7,TRBV18,TRBD1,NA
TGTGCCAGCAGTCGAGAGAGGTCCTACAATGAGCAGTTCTTC,CASSRERSYNEQFF,TRBJ2-1,TRBV6-5,NA,NA
TGTGCCAGTACCAGGGGTTCCGATCAGCCCCAGCATTTT,CASTRGSDQPQHF,TRBJ1-5,TRBV19,NA,NA
TGTGCCAGCTCACCTTCGGGACTAGCGGGGGGCCATCGCGAGCAGTTCTTC,CASSPSGLAGGHREQFF,TRBJ2-1,TRBV18,TRBD2,NA
TGCGCCAGCAGCCATCCTGGGGGGGGCTCCACAGATACGCAGTATTTT,CASSHPGGGSTDTQYF,TRBJ2-3,TRBV4-1,NA,NA
TGCAGCGTGCCAGCGGGGGGGCGAAACACCGGGGAGCTGTTTTTT,CSVPAGGRNTGELFF,TRBJ2-2,TRBV29-1,TRBD2,few
TGTGCCAGCAGTTCTCGACTAGCAGCCTACGAGCAGTACTTC,CASSSRLAAYEQYF,TRBJ2-7,TRBV28,TRBD2,NA
TGTGCCAGCAGTGAATCCGGGACAGCATATTCCTATGGCTACACCTTC,CASSESGTAYSYGYTF,TRBJ1-2,TRBV25-1,TRBD1,few
TGTGCCAGCAGCCAAGGGATGGGACTAGAGGGCTACGAGCAGTACTTC,CASSQGMGLEGYEQYF,TRBJ2-7,TRBV4-2,TRBD2,NA
TGTGCCAGCAGTTACGGTACAGGGGCCTACGAGCAGTACTTC,CASSYGTGAYEQYF,TRBJ2-7,TRBV6-6,TRBD1,NA
TGCGCCAGCAGCGCCAGCACAGGGGCCAATGAGCAGTTCTTC,CASSASTGANEQFF,TRBJ2-1,TRBV5-1,TRBD1,NA
TGTGCCAGCAGCTTTGATAGGGGCCACGAGCAGTACTTC,CASSFDRGHEQYF,TRBJ2-7,TRBV5-4,NA,NA
TGCGCCAGCAGTGAGTCGTTGTCAGGGGGTCCTAATAATTCACCCCTCCACTTT,CASSESLSGGPNNSPLHF,TRBJ1-6,TRBV10-2,TRBD1,NA
TGCGCCAGCAGCCAAGGGGGGAGGACAGGGGCAGATACGCAGTATTTT,CASSQGGRTGADTQYF,TRBJ2-3,TRBV4-1,TRBD1,NA
TGCGCCAGCAGCCAAAACAGGGGGAATGGACAGTACTTC,CASSQNRGNGQYF,TRBJ2-7,TRBV4-1,TRBD1,NA
TGTGCCATCAGTGGTCAGGGAAACGCTGAAGCTTTCTTT,CAISGQGNAEAFF,TRBJ1-1,TRBV10-3,NA,NA
TGTGCCAGCAGCTTGAGCCTAAACTCCTACGAGCAGTACTTC,CASSLSLNSYEQYF,TRBJ2-7,TRBV7-9,NA,NA
TGTGCCAGCAGCCTTAAACAGGGACACGGGACCCAGTACTTC,CASSLKQGHGTQYF,TRBJ2-5,TRBV5-4,NA,once
TGTGCCATCCCGGGGACAGTTAATTCACCCCTCCACTTT,CAIPGTVNSPLHF,TRBJ1-6,TRBV11-2,TRBD1,NA
TGTGCCAGCAGCCTCGACAGGAACTATGGCTACACCTTC,CASSLDRNYGYTF,TRBJ1-2,TRBV6-5,NA,NA